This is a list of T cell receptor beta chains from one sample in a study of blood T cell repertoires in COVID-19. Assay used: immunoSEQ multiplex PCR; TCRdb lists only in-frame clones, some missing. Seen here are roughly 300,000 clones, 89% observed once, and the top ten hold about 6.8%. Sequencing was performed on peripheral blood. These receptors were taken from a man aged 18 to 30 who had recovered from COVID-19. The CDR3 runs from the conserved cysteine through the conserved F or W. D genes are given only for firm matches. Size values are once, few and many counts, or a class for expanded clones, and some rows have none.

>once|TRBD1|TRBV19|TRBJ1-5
TGTGCCAGTAGTGGAGGACAGGGGGCTTATCAGCCCCAGCATTTT
CASSGGQGAYQPQHF
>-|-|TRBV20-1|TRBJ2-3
TGCAGTGCTAGTGGAGAAGCGGGAGATACGCAGTATTTT
CSASGEAGDTQYF
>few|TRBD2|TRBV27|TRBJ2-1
TGTGCCAGCAGTTCTAGCGGCAATGAGCAGTTCTTC
CASSSSGNEQFF
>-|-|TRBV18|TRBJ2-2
TGTGCCAGCTCACCACGTCTACGACAGAACACCGGGGAGCTGTTTTTT
CASSPRLRQNTGELFF
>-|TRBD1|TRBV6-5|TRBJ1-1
TGTGCCAGCAGGGGACAGGGGTTCACTGAAGCTTTCTTT
CASRGQGFTEAFF
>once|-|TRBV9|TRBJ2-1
TGTGCCAGCAGCGTAGATATGGTGGCTGAGCAGTTCTTC
CASSVDMVAEQFF
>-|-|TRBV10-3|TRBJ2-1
TGTGCCATCAGTGACGATCTAGCGCGCGATGAGCAGTTCTTC
CAISDDLARDEQFF
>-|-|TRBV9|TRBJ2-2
TGTGCCAGCAGCGTTTCCGGCACCGGGGAGCTGTTTTTT
CASSVSGTGELFF
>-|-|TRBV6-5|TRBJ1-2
TGTGCCAGCAGTTATGGGGCCACTCCATCCAAAGGCCACACCTTC
CASSYGATPSKGHTF
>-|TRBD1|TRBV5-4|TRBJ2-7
TGTGCCAGCAGCTTGGCCAGAGACAGGGCCCATTCGAGTCGCGAGCAGTACTTC
CASSLARDRAHSSREQYF
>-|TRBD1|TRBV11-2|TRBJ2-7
TGTGCCAGCAGCTTAGATCTAGGGACAGGGACCTACGAGCAGTACTTC
CASSLDLGTGTYEQYF
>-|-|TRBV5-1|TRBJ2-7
TGCGCCAGCAGCGGGATACAGGGTTTTACCGACGAGCAGTACTTC
CASSGIQGFTDEQYF
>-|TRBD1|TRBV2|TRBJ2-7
TGTGCCAGCAGTCTGACAGGGCCCGACGAGCAGTACTTC
CASSLTGPDEQYF
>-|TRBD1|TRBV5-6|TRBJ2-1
TGTGCCAGCAGCTTTGGGACAGCCTACAATGAGCAGTTCTTC
CASSFGTAYNEQFF
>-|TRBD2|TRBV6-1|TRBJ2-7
TGTGCCAGCAGTGAAGGCGTCATAGCGGGGGGGCCGATGGAGCAGTACTTC
CASSEGVIAGGPMEQYF
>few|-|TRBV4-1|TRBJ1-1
TGCGCCAGCAGCCCTGGGGGACTACAGAACACTGAAGCTTTCTTT
CASSPGGLQNTEAFF
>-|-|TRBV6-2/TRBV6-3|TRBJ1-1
TGTGCCAGCACCCCACGGGGGATTTATGGAGCTTTCTTT
CASTPRGIYGAFF
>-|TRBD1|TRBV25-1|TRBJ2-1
TGTGCCAGCAGTGGGCGGACAGGAGGCAATGAGCAGTTCTTC
CASSGRTGGNEQFF
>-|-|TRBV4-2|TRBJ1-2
TGTGCCAGCAGCCAACTCGATGGGCCGTCCTATGGCTACACCTTC
CASSQLDGPSYGYTF
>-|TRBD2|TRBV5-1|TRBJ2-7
TGCGCCAGCAGCTTGGAGTCTAGCGGAACCTACGAGCAGTACTTC
CASSLESSGTYEQYF
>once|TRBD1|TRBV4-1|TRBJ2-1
TGCGCCAGCAGCCACCGGGACAGGGGGACGAATGAGCAGTTCTTC
CASSHRDRGTNEQFF
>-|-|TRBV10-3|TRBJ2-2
TGTGCCATCAGTGATTTTGGTGGCAGCGGGGAGCTGTTTTTT
CAISDFGGSGELFF
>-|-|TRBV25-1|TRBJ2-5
TGTGCCAGCAGTTGGGGGCGCGGAGAGACCCAGTACTTC
CASSWGRGETQYF
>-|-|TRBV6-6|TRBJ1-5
TGTGCCAGCAGCCAAAGTACAGGGCCCCAGCCCCAGCATTTT
CASSQSTGPQPQHF
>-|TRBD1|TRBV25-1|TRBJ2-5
TGTGCCAGCACGACAGGGGTAAGGGAGACCCAGTACTTC
CASTTGVRETQYF
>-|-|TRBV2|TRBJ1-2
TGTGCCAGCACTGACCTCTATGGCTACACCTTC
CASTDLYGYTF
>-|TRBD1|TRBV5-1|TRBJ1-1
TGCGCCAGCAGCTCTACAGGGGGCACTGAAGCTTTCTTT
CASSSTGGTEAFF
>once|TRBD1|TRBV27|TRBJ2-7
TGTGCCAGCAGACTTTCCGGGACAGGGGATTCCTACGAGCAGTACTTC
CASRLSGTGDSYEQYF
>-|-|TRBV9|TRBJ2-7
TGTGCCAGCAGCGCCCCTGGGGGGTCCCTCTACGAGCAGTACTTC
CASSAPGGSLYEQYF
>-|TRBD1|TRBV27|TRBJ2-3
TGTGCCTTCAAGAAGGGGGCTGCTACAAACGGCACAGATACGCAGTATTTT
CAFKKGAATNGTDTQYF
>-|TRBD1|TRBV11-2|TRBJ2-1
TGTGCCAGCAGCTCCCGGACAGGGGGGGACCGTTACAATGAGCAGTTCTTC
CASSSRTGGDRYNEQFF
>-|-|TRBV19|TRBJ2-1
TGTGCCAGTAGTATTTGGGGCAGAAACTCCTACAATGAGCAGTTCTTC
CASSIWGRNSYNEQFF
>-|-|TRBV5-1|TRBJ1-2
TGCGCCAGCAGCGACCACAGACTAAACTATGGCTACACCTTC
CASSDHRLNYGYTF
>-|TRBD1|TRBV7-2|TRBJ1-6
TGTGCCAGCAGCTTAGCGGCAGGGGGCTTGAGTTCACCCCTCCACTTT
CASSLAAGGLSSPLHF
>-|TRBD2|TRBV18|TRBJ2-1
TGTGCCAGCTCACCCCGACGGGGGGGGCCTGTCAATGAGCAGTTCTTC
CASSPRRGGPVNEQFF
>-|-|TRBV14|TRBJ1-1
TGTGCCAGCAGCCAAGGTACTGTAAACACTGAAGCTTTCTTT
CASSQGTVNTEAFF
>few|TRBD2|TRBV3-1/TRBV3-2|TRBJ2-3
TGTGCCAGCAGCCGGACTAGCGGGAGGGCCGGCTTATTAGCAGATACGCAGTATTTT
CASSRTSGRAGLLADTQYF
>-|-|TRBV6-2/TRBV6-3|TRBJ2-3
TGTGCCAGCAGTTACCCCCAGCGGATGGGCACAGATACGCAGTATTTT
CASSYPQRMGTDTQYF
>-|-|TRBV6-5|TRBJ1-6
TGTGCCACCGCAGGGGCTAACGATAATTCACCCCTCCACTTT
CATAGANDNSPLHF
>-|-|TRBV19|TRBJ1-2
TGTGCCAGTAGTGCCGCGGGGGGGGACTATGGCTACACCTTC
CASSAAGGDYGYTF
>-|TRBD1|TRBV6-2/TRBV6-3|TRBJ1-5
TGTGCCAGCAGCCGGGTGACAGGGAGCAATCAGCCCCAGCATTTT
CASSRVTGSNQPQHF
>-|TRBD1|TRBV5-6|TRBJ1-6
TGTGCCAGCAGCCAGGGGACAGCGAGCTCCTATAATTCACCCCTCCACTTT
CASSQGTASSYNSPLHF
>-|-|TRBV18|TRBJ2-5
TGTGCCAGCTCACCGGTCGACGCGGGAGAGACCCAGTACTTC
CASSPVDAGETQYF
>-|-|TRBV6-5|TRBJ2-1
TGTGCCAGCGTCGGGGGCTCCTACAATGAGCAGTTCTTC
CASVGGSYNEQFF